In its sample, the clone carrying this T cell receptor (beta chain) was seen many times. Time point reported: patch test 1, 2 weeks after DPC sensitization. This sample's treatment: therapeutic diphenylcyclopropenone sensitization with weekly scalp DPC. Unfractionated whole blood was the source of the extracted total RNA. These data belong to a study of human T cells and chemical hapten exposure. Across the study: The study lasted roughly 26 weeks, and patients were dosed weekly with diphenylcyclopropenone on the scalp throughout. Patients, chiefly female, had alopecia areata, totalis or universalis.

In germline, CDR1 is SGHTA, CDR2 FQGNSA. Deletions cut 4 bases from V and 6 bases from J, with 7 bases between. The CDR3 is made up of 12 amino acids. The library tagged individual cDNA molecules with unique molecular identifiers. Per the original data handling: Samples contained a median of around 89,000 TCRs, with a range of about 23,224 to 690,600. TCRdb re-called the RACE reads with MiXCR, one entry per CDR3 protein. V and J calls and clone size were set by TCRdb, not the authors. The sample yields 40,000 or so distinct CDR3 sequences, more than 3% seen once. This chain uses TRBV7-2 with TRBJ1-5, with no clear D. The sample here was whole blood, taken in connection with sensitization to the hapten diphenylcyclopropenone (DPC). This sequence was found in a man in his forties or fifties with alopecia areata. Some clones in this sample may be carry-over from other donors' samples. The CDR3 loop reads CASSSFGQPQHF. The CDR3 DNA reads as TGTGCCAGCAGCTCCTTTGGTCAGCCCCAGCATTTT.